This T cell receptor (beta chain) was profiled in a study of T cell repertoires in cytomegalovirus infection. Study as a whole: Public TCR beta signatures marked donors with CMV infection and the matching HLA. Findings and limits, study-wide: HLA-C-restricted CMV clonotypes gave the most frequent clonotype in two of eight donors. Carriers of CMV plus the relevant HLA were identified by cumulative public TCR beta family frequency.

Worth noting for this clonotype: The antigen remains undetermined.

One entry per CDR3 protein, called by TCRdb with MiXCR from the reads. The sample lists 150,000 to 200,000 distinct CDR3 sequences, about 28% occurring once. The CDR3 sequence is 14 residues long. Per germline, CDR1 DFQATT and CDR2 SNEGSKA (reference sequence). Between the trimmed V and J ends, which lost 0 bases and 6 bases, there was a span of 15 bases. The material sequenced was PBMCs. V is TRBV20-1 and J is TRBJ2-7; tentatively, D is TRBD2 (5 bases). The clonotype comes from a human donor in good health (CMV status not recorded). Some clones in this sample may be carry-over from other donors' samples. This CDR3 reads CSARDPIAGGEQYF. The CDR3 DNA follows: TGCAGTGCTAGAGACCCAATAGCAGGAGGCGAGCAGTACTTC.